This T cell receptor beta chain was observed in a study of identical twins. One entry per CDR3 protein results from TCRdb running MiXCR on the 5' RACE reads. The sample lists hundreds of thousands of distinct CDR3 sequences; roughly 20% were seen once. Germline V lookup: CDR1 SGHNT, CDR2 YYREEE (reference sequence). The trim removed 3 bases at V and 0 bases at J, leaving 3 bases unmatched. CDR3 length: 15 amino acids. This clonotype showed up just a few times. A further study also used this sample, focusing on T cells expressing NK-cell markers. From that report: In sorted CD3+CD56+NKG2C+, CD3+CD56+NKG2C- and CD3+CD56-NKG2C+ T cells, TCR beta repertoires were obtained. Seven of the eight sequenced donors were HCMV-seropositive; one was seronegative.

The specimen was PBMCs. The TCR was taken from a young woman in good health. This chain joins TRBV5-4 and TRBJ2-3; 8 nucleotides agree with TRBD2. CDR3 residues: CASSSQRESTDTQYF. DNA for the CDR3: TGTGCCAGCAGCTCTCAGCGGGAGAGCACAGATACGCAGTATTTT. The variable domain in full, completed from reference TRBV5-4 and TRBJ2-3, reads ETGVTQSPTHLIKTRGQQVTLRCSSQSGHNTVSWYQQALGQGPQFIFQYYREEENGRGNFPPRFSGLQFPNYSSELNVNALELDDSALYLCASSSQRESTDTQYFGPGTRLTVL.